One TCR beta chain is described in this entry. The data are from a study of blood T cells in healthy people across ages. The CDR3 is 13 amino acids. Germline V gene sequence: CDR1 SGHKS, CDR2 YYEKEE (reference sequence). The germline V and J ends were trimmed by 4 bases and 4 bases, with 11 bases remaining between them. Through a sample-barcoded 5' primer and a J-beta primer mix, a second PCR was run for roughly 7 to 11 cycles. The authors tagged each cDNA molecule using a template-switch adaptor with 12 random nucleotides. Each single sample gave us at least 2.5 million CDR3-containing paired-end reads. Via MiXCR, TCRdb re-called the 5' RACE reads, giving one row per CDR3 protein. The sample lists 550,000 to 800,000 distinct CDR3 sequences, about a third occurring once.

This clonotype was sampled from a woman older than 75 in good health. This chain connects TRBV5-5 to TRBJ1-1; no clear D. Input material: blood. The CDR3 nucleotides read TGTGCCAGCAGCCGGGGTATGTCCACTGAAGCTTTCTTT. Encoded protein: CASSRGMSTEAFF.